What follows are 28 T cell receptor beta chains derived from one specimen sequenced in a study of blood T cell repertoires in COVID-19. Assay used: immunoSEQ multiplex PCR; TCRdb lists only in-frame clones, some missing. The repertoire has some 30,000 clones, 80% to 90% of them found once; the top ten carry less than 5.5%. Sequencing input: peripheral blood. The origin of the receptors is a woman in her 70s with active COVID-19.

The chain couples TRBV11-3 to TRBJ1-4, with 7 bases matching TRBD1. The length of the CDR3 is 17 residues. Trimming at V came to 5 bases and at J to 0 bases, leaving 9 bases not matched to a gene. Germline CDR1 and CDR2: SGHNT and YENEEA. The CDR3, as DNA: TGTGCCAGCAGCGACCGACAGGGAGTGTCAACTAATGAAAAACTGTTTTTT. The encoded protein is CASSDRQGVSTNEKLFF.

The J gene is TRBJ2-7, the V gene TRBV11-2, with D perhaps TRBD2 (6 bases). The CDR3 has 15 amino acids. Trimming took off 3 bases at V and 0 bases at J, with 12 bases between the two ends. Germline values: CDR1 SGHAT, CDR2 FQNNGV. The CDR3 coding sequence is TGTGCCAGCAGCTTGGGCGGGGTAAGCTCCTACGAGCAGTACTTC. This gives the protein CASSLGGVSSYEQYF.

The chain uses TRBV28 and TRBJ2-7; D unresolved. Germline CDR1 MDHEN, CDR2 SYDVKM. Trimming removed 7 bases from V and 2 bases from J, with 6 bases in between. The CDR3 loop spans 11 amino acids. CDR3 DNA: TGTGCCAGCACCCTCCCCTACGAGCAGTACTTC. It codes for CASTLPYEQYF.

The chain joins TRBV19 to TRBJ2-3; unclear D gene. V lost 1 base to trimming and J lost 7 bases, with 9 bases between them. Germline V gene lookup returns CDR1 LNHDA and CDR2 SQIVND (reference sequence). CDR3 size: 13 residues. In DNA, the CDR3 is TGTGCCAGTAGTATAGGGTTGCAGAATACGCAGTATTTT. Protein product: CASSIGLQNTQYF.

The chain combines TRBV3-1 (or the pseudogene TRBV3-2) with TRBJ2-7, with D tentatively TRBD2 (6 bases). CDR3 length: 14 residues. CDR1 and CDR2 from the germline V gene are LGHDT and YNNKEL (reference sequence). Trimming removed 1 base at V and 3 bases at J, with 10 bases between. CDR3 amino acids: CASSQVVGGYEQYF. CDR3 in DNA: TGTGCCAGCAGCCAAGTCGTCGGGGGCTACGAGCAGTACTTC.

This clone appeared a single time. The rearrangement uses TRBV5-1 and TRBJ2-5; 9 nucleotides match TRBD2. CDR3 length equals 14 residues. CDR1 is SGHRS and CDR2 is YFSETQ in the germline V gene. J was trimmed by 0 bases and V by 3 bases; bases with no gene match: 0. CDR3 DNA sequence: TGCGCCAGCAGCTCTAGCGGGGACCAAGAGACCCAGTACTTC. It translates to CASSSSGDQETQYF.

The chain has TRBV4-1 and TRBJ2-7, with D uncertain. CDR3 size: 16 residues. CDR1 MGHRA and CDR2 YSYEKL come from the germline V gene. The germline V and J ends were trimmed by 1 base and 0 bases, with 13 bases remaining between them. This chain's CDR3 is CASSQGSGFNSYEQYF. The DNA for the CDR3 is TGCGCCAGCAGCCAAGGGTCCGGGTTTAACTCCTACGAGCAGTACTTC.

J is TRBJ1-1 and V is TRBV18; D unresolved. The CDR3 runs 12 residues. V gave up 5 bases and J gave up 7 bases, with 11 bases separating them. Germline V lookup: CDR1 KGHSH, CDR2 LQKENI. CDR3 sequence (DNA): TGTGCCAGCTCAGCCGGGCGGGTTGAAGCTTTCTTT. It encodes CASSAGRVEAFF.

This chain uses TRBV29-1 with TRBJ1-1; 7 bases match TRBD1. CDR3 length equals 13 residues. The V and J ends lost 8 bases and 0 bases, in that order; junction bases with no gene match: 6. The germline V gene has CDR1 SQVTM and CDR2 ANQGSEA. The DNA for the CDR3 is TGCAGCCTACGGACAGGTATGAACACTGAAGCTTTCTTT. It specifies CSLRTGMNTEAFF.

This clone was counted a single time. This rearrangement joins TRBV6-6 to TRBJ1-3; tentatively, D is TRBD1 (5 bases). Trimming cost V 10 bases and J 0 bases, with 13 bases left between them. Germline V lookup: CDR1 MNHNY, CDR2 SVGAGI (reference sequence). This CDR3 is built from 14 residues. In nucleotides, the CDR3 is TGTGCCACCCGCGACAGTCTCTCTGGAAACACCATATATTTT. This translates into CATRDSLSGNTIYF.

The chain joins TRBV19 to TRBJ1-2; 11 bases line up with TRBD1. Losses at the gene ends were 7 bases for V and 7 bases for J; bases not matched to a gene: 8. Germline V CDR1 and CDR2: LNHDA, SQIVND (reference sequence). The CDR3 totals 14 residues. DNA of the CDR3: TGTGCCAGTACCCTGGACAGGGGGCAGGGTGGCTACACCTTC. Amino acid sequence: CASTLDRGQGGYTF.

V usage is TRBV6-1 and J usage is TRBJ2-5, with D maybe TRBD2 (6 bases). Germline CDR1 MNHNS, CDR2 SASEGT. Trimming left V 1 base short and J 8 bases short, with 20 bases between. The CDR3 runs to 16 residues. The CDR3 DNA follows: TGTGCCAGCAGTGAAGGTGGTGGGGGGTCCTGGCGCACCCAGTACTTC. Translating gives CASSEGGGGSWRTQYF.

The V call is TRBV18, the J call TRBJ1-6; the D gene is possibly TRBD1 (6 bases). With 6 bases removed from V and 6 bases from J, the gap between germline ends came to 15 bases. The length of the CDR3 is 15 residues. Germline V gives CDR1 KGHSH, CDR2 LQKENI. CDR3: CASSSEDSPNSPLHF. CDR3 nucleotide sequence: TGTGCCAGCTCGTCGGAGGACAGCCCTAATTCACCCCTCCACTTT.

The chain uses TRBV9 and TRBJ2-5; 7 bases line up with TRBD2. The V segment lost 0 bases and the J segment 2 bases; nucleotides outside the gene matches: 4. Germline CDR1 reads SGDLS; CDR2 reads YYNGEE. The CDR3 covers 15 residues. The CDR3 region has the DNA TGTGCCAGCAGCGTAGCTGGGGAGGGGCAAGAGACCCAGTACTTC. Its protein product is CASSVAGEGQETQYF. Supplemented by reference TRBV9 and TRBJ2-5, the full variable domain reads DSGVTQTPKHLITATGQRVTLRCSPRSGDLSVYWYQQSLDQGLQFLIQYYNGEERAKGNILERFSAQQFPDLHSELNLSSLELGDSALYFCASSVAGEGQETQYFGPGTRLLVL.

J is TRBJ2-2 and V is TRBV3-1 (or the pseudogene TRBV3-2); 8 bases are shared with TRBD2. CDR1 is LGHDT and CDR2 is YNNKEL in the germline V gene (reference sequence). The CDR3 consists of 18 residues. The ends lost 3 bases at V and 6 bases at J; junction bases unmatched: 15. The CDR3 DNA sequence: TGTGCCAGCAGCCATGGTTTCCCCGGGACTAGTATGGCCGGGGAGCTGTTTTTT. Protein sequence: CASSHGFPGTSMAGELFF.

This chain links TRBV11-3 with TRBJ1-1; D is unclear. Germline V gene lookup returns CDR1 SGHNT and CDR2 YENEEA. CDR3 size: 14 residues. V lost 5 bases, J lost 1 base, and 11 bases lay in between. As DNA, the CDR3 is TGTGCCAGCAGCACCTACAGCAAGAACACTGAAGCTTTCTTT. It encodes CASSTYSKNTEAFF.

J is TRBJ2-5 and V is TRBV7-9; 12 positions agree with TRBD1. The CDR3 length is 17 residues. J was trimmed by 11 bases and V by 4 bases; bases with no gene match: 17. In germline, CDR1 is SEHNR, CDR2 FQNEAQ (reference sequence). The CDR3 DNA follows: TGTGCCAGCAGCTGGCCCCTCTCCGGGACAGGGGGCGCAGTTCAGTACTTC. Protein product: CASSWPLSGTGGAVQYF. Drawing the rest from reference TRBV7-9 and TRBJ2-5, the complete variable domain is DTGVSQNPRHKITKRGQNVTFRCDPISEHNRLYWYRQTLGQGPEFLTYFQNEAQLEKSRLLSDRFSAERPKGSFSTLEIQRTEQGDSAMYLCASSWPLSGTGGAVQYFGPGTRLLVL.

The rearrangement joins TRBV28 to TRBJ2-1, with 12 bases lining up with TRBD2. The trim removed 5 bases at V and 12 bases at J, leaving 35 bases unmatched. CDR1 is MDHEN and CDR2 is SYDVKM in the germline V gene. The CDR3 has 23 amino acids. In DNA, the CDR3 is TGTGCCAGCAGTCCCTCCCCCGACAGAGACCGTTCATTCTGGCTAGCGGGGGGGCTATGGCAGTTCTTC. This encodes CASSPSPDRDRSFWLAGGLWQFF.

The rearrangement links TRBV11-3 to TRBJ1-1; a possible D gene is TRBD1 (6 bases). The CDR3 has 16 residues. V shed 5 bases and J shed 3 bases, with 19 bases lying between them. Germline V gene data show CDR1 as SGHNT and CDR2 as YENEEA. As DNA, the CDR3 is TGTGCCAGCAGCAAGGGGGGGTTGGCGCATGACACTGAAGCTTTCTTT. Its translation: CASSKGGLAHDTEAFF.

The gene calls are TRBV15 and TRBJ1-2; D ambiguous. The ends were cut back, 0 bases at V and 5 bases at J, with 7 bases in the middle. Germline V lookup: CDR1 LNHNV, CDR2 YYDKDF (reference sequence). The CDR3 runs to 13 residues. The CDR3 sequence is CATSRDYTYGYTF. The CDR3 DNA reads TGTGCCACCAGCAGAGATTATACTTATGGCTACACCTTC.

The chain carries TRBV7-9 and TRBJ1-6, with 9 bases identical to TRBD1. J lost 8 bases, V lost 7 bases, and 6 bases had no gene match. Germline lookup yields CDR1 SEHNR and CDR2 FQNEAQ (reference sequence). The CDR3 extends over 14 amino acids. The CDR3 loop is CASTQGTGHSPLHF. The DNA of the CDR3 is TGTGCCAGCACCCAAGGGACAGGGCATTCACCCCTCCACTTT.

This clone was seen only once. This rearrangement joins TRBV5-1 to TRBJ2-1; 11 bases map to TRBD1. The CDR3 extends over 17 amino acids. Per the germline V gene, CDR1 is SGHRS and CDR2 is YFSETQ. The junction had 8 bases not matched to a gene; V was cut back by 0 bases and J by 6 bases. CDR3: CASSLAWGTGGFNEQFF. As DNA, the CDR3 is TGCGCCAGCAGCTTGGCCTGGGGGACAGGGGGTTTCAATGAGCAGTTCTTC.

This chain uses TRBV28 with TRBJ2-7, with 7 bases fitting TRBD1. V dropped 10 bases and J dropped 3; count of bases not matched to a gene: 6. In germline, CDR1 is MDHEN, CDR2 SYDVKM. The CDR3 is 12 residues long. The CDR3 coding sequence is TGTGCCATCTACAGACAGGGCTACGAGCAGTACTTC. It yields the protein CAIYRQGYEQYF.

In this sample, this clone turned up once. V usage is TRBV7-2 and J usage is TRBJ2-3; 8 bases agree with TRBD2. Germline V gene data show CDR1 as SGHTA and CDR2 as FQGNSA. Losses at the gene ends were 5 bases for V and 6 bases for J; bases not matched to a gene: 10. This CDR3 comprises 15 residues. The CDR3 loop reads CASSLTSDLFDTQYF. The CDR3 region has the DNA TGTGCCAGCAGCCTGACTAGCGACCTCTTTGATACGCAGTATTTT. Full variable domain (outside the CDR3, taken from reference TRBV7-2 and TRBJ2-3): GAGVSQSPSNKVTEKGKDVELRCDPISGHTALYWYRQSLGQGLEFLIYFQGNSAPDKSGLPSDRFSAERTGGSVSTLTIQRTQQEDSAVYLCASSLTSDLFDTQYFGPGTRLTVL.

J is TRBJ2-1 and V is TRBV7-8, with TRBD2 matching 8 bases. There are 15 residues in the CDR3. The germline V gene encodes CDR1 SGHVS and CDR2 FQNEAQ. V trimming: 4 bases; J trimming: 6 bases; junction bases outside the gene matches: 8. The CDR3 DNA reads TGTGCCAGCAGCTGGGTAGCGGGGCGGATCAATGAGCAGTTCTTC. It encodes CASSWVAGRINEQFF.

The chain recombines TRBV30 with TRBJ2-5; no firm D call. V was clipped by 0 bases and J by 1 base, with 6 bases between them. The CDR3 covers 13 residues. Germline assignment: CDR1 GTSNPN and CDR2 SVGIG (reference sequence). CDR3 protein: CAWSVQIQETQYF. DNA for the CDR3: TGTGCCTGGAGTGTACAGATCCAAGAGACCCAGTACTTC.

This chain uses TRBV30 with TRBJ2-5; TRBD1 agrees at 8 bases. Germline trimming cut 5 bases from V and 6 bases from J; bases unmatched to any gene: 11. This CDR3 has 14 amino acids. The germline V gene has CDR1 GTSNPN and CDR2 SVGIG (reference sequence). For the CDR3, the DNA is TGTGCCTGGCTGAAAATGAGACAGGGGCAGACCCAGTACTTC. It encodes CAWLKMRQGQTQYF.

The chain uses TRBV28 and TRBJ2-7, with a possible D match to TRBD1 (6 bases). V lost 2 bases, J lost 2 bases, and 16 bases lay in between. The CDR3 is 16 amino acids. Germline CDR1 reads MDHEN; CDR2 reads SYDVKM. The CDR3 protein is CASSLNYRATTYEQYF. In DNA form, the CDR3 reads TGTGCCAGCAGTTTAAATTACAGGGCAACGACCTACGAGCAGTACTTC.